This passage covers 10 T cell receptor beta chains from one sample sequenced in a study of blood T cells in healthy people across ages (dated by TCRdb to between 2014 and 2016). The library was generated by 5' RACE. Sequenced using an Illumina HiSeq 2500. A second PCR of roughly 6 to 12 cycles was performed with a sample-barcoded 5' primer and a J-beta primer mix. In-frame beta chains were kept once TCRdb had trimmed the public reads at Q25 with fastp and called clones with MiXCR. Identical CDR3 proteins give one entry, which carries the most common genes and DNA. The table for this sample lists 540,000 or so distinct CDR3 sequences; 45% to 55% of them were counted only once. The top ten clonotypes cover around 23% of the sample. Sequencing was performed on blood. Source of these receptors: a man of 80 years or more in good health.

This CDR3 reads CASRRDGELFF. CDR3 DNA sequence: TGTGCCAGCAGGAGGGACGGGGAGCTGTTTTTT. This rearrangement joins TRBV12-3 or TRBV12-4 to TRBJ2-2; maybe TRBD2 (5 bases). The CDR3 is 11 amino acids. Trimming pared 6 bases from V and 7 bases from J, leaving 6 bases between.

The chain recombines TRBV29-1 with TRBJ2-5; D call uncertain. The CDR3 has 12 residues. V lost 4 bases and J 4 bases, leaving 10 bases between the germline ends. Germline V lookup: CDR1 SQVTM, CDR2 ANQGSEA. CDR3 sequence: CSVVLGRETQYF. The CDR3, as DNA: TGCAGCGTTGTGCTGGGTAGAGAGACCCAGTACTTC. Filled out from reference TRBV29-1 and TRBJ2-5, the complete variable domain reads SAVISQKPSRDICQRGTSLTIQCQVDSQVTMMFWYRQQPGQSLTLIATANQGSEATYESGFVIDKFPISRPNLTFSTLTVSNMSPEDSSIYLCSVVLGRETQYFGPGTRLLVL.

The V call is TRBV3-1, the J call TRBJ2-5; the D gene is possibly TRBD2 (6 bases). This CDR3 has 18 amino acids. V lost 2 bases and J 2 bases, leaving 21 bases between the germline ends. Germline V lookup: CDR1 LGHDT, CDR2 YNNKEL (reference sequence). DNA for the CDR3: TGTGCCAGCAGCCAAATGGTCTATGGCGGAGGGGAACAAGAGACCCAGTACTTC. Its translation is CASSQMVYGGGEQETQYF.

This chain links TRBV10-3 with TRBJ2-3; 9 nucleotides agree with TRBD1. The germline V gene has CDR1 ENHRY and CDR2 SYGVKD. This CDR3 is built from 15 residues. V trimming: 6 bases; J trimming: 2 bases; junction bases outside the gene matches: 6. In DNA, the CDR3 is TGTGCCATCAGGACCGGGACAGGGAACACAGATACGCAGTATTTT. This encodes CAIRTGTGNTDTQYF.

The rearrangement uses TRBV7-9 and TRBJ2-3; the D gene is possibly TRBD2 (6 bases). V was trimmed by 8 bases and J by 0 bases, leaving 12 bases between them. The CDR3 has 14 residues. CDR1 and CDR2 (germline): SEHNR, FQNEAQ (reference sequence). The CDR3 DNA sequence: TGTGCCAGCCCCGGGAGAACTAGCACAGATACGCAGTATTTT. Amino acids: CASPGRTSTDTQYF.

This chain links TRBV25-1 with TRBJ1-4; a weak D match, TRBD1 (5 bases). The germline gives CDR1 MGHDK, CDR2 SYGVNS. The CDR3 has 16 amino acids. Trimming left V 1 base short and J 8 bases short, with 17 bases between. The chain's CDR3 is CASSEWGTAAKEKLFF. As DNA, the CDR3 is TGTGCCAGCAGTGAATGGGGGACCGCGGCCAAAGAAAAACTGTTTTTT.

Of note for this clonotype: One junction end does not reproduce the germline sequence, and a read error may be involved. The chain combines TRBV28 with TRBJ2-2; D remains ambiguous. There are 15 residues in the CDR3. The V gene's germline CDR1 is MDHEN and CDR2 SYDVKM. The CDR3: CASSLVAVRTEELFF. CDR3 bases: TGTGCCAGCAGTTTAGTGGCAGTAAGGACCGAGGAGCTGTTTTTT.

V is TRBV4-2 and J is TRBJ2-7; D is ambiguous. Germline V gene lookup returns CDR1 LGHNA and CDR2 YNFKEQ. CDR3 size: 16 residues. V lost 0 bases and J lost 0, with 12 bases in between. The CDR3 nucleotides are TGTGCCAGCAGCCAAGATCGGACGGCGACCTCCTACGAGCAGTACTTC. Translation gives CASSQDRTATSYEQYF.

This clonotype was recorded many times. DNA for the CDR3: TGTGCCAGCAGTTCCACGTTCCCGGGGGGGTCAGGGGATACGCAGTATTTT. Translating it yields CASSSTFPGGSGDTQYF. This chain joins TRBV6-5 and TRBJ2-3; 8 bases align to TRBD2. This CDR3 comprises 17 residues. J gave up 6 bases and V 4 bases, and 15 bases lay outside the gene matches. CDR1 is MNHEY and CDR2 is SVGAGI in the germline V gene.

J is TRBJ2-3 and V is TRBV20-1, with 11 nucleotides matching TRBD2. The germline gives CDR1 DFQATT, CDR2 SNEGSKA (reference sequence). CDR3 length equals 15 residues. DNA for the CDR3: TGCATCGGCTCTAGCGGGGGGCTCGGGACAGATACGCAGTATTTT. Its translation is CIGSSGGLGTDTQYF.